This TCR beta chain was identified in a study of T-cell reconstitution after alpha-beta-depleted transplantation in children. Findings of the study overall: Alpha-beta T cells about two months after transplant reportedly derived from several hundred expanded graft clones. It was surviving recipient T cells and thymic progenitors that gave some patients high TCRbeta diversity at day 60. Newly made T cells mostly supplied T-cell counts and diversity one year after transplant.

The TCRbeta library incorporated unique molecular identifiers. TCRdb called the PCR reads again in MiXCR, with one record for every CDR3 protein. This sample has hundreds of thousands of distinct CDR3 sequences, with around 12% found just once. About this clonotype itself: What it binds is not known. The junction and the germline gene differ at one end; a read error may be behind it.

This sequence originates from a girl aged 2 to 9 with congenital amegakaryocytic thrombocytopenia, due to receive a stem cell transplant. The source was PBMCs, collected before TCRalphabeta/CD19-depleted stem cell transplant.

Here the CDR3 reads CAFSTAGREGSYEQYF. CDR3 nucleotide sequence: TGTGCCTTCAGTACCGCGGGGCGGGAGGGATCCTACGAGCAGTACTTC. This chain links TRBV10-3 with TRBJ2-7, with TRBD2 identical over 9 bases. CDR1 and CDR2 (germline): ENHRY, SYGVKD. CDR3 length: 16 residues.